This TCR beta chain originates from a study of CD8+CD57+ T cells in acquired aplastic anemia. Study context: Sorted CD4+ and CD8+ cells yielded about 3 ug of DNA on average.

The germline gives CDR1 LGHDT, CDR2 YNNKEL (reference sequence). This CDR3 region has 15 residues. The germline V and J ends were trimmed by 5 bases and 5 bases, with 15 bases remaining between them. Genomic DNA constituted the template upon which TCR beta VDJ and CDR3 profiling was performed. TCRdb ran MiXCR on the reads and lists one entry per CDR3 protein. The sample includes about 190,000 distinct CDR3 sequences, roughly half of them seen just once. The source is a human donor in good health, serving as a control. The chain links TRBV3-1 to TRBJ2-2; D is possibly TRBD1 (6 bases). Sequenced material: sorted CD4+, CD8+, or CD8+CD57+ T cells (not recorded which) from PBMCs. The CDR3: CASSVGGRGTGELFF. The CDR3 bases are TGTGCCAGCAGCGTAGGGGGAAGAGGGACCGGGGAGCTGTTTTTT. Using reference TRBV3-1 and TRBJ2-2 for the parts outside the CDR3, the full variable domain is DTAVSQTPKYLVTQMGNDKSIKCEQNLGHDTMYWYKQDSKKFLKIMFSYNNKELIINETVPNRFSPKSPDKAHLNLHINSLELGDSAVYFCASSVGGRGTGELFFGEGSRLTVL.